Shown below are 18 T cell receptor beta chains from a single sample sequenced in a study of patients and donors after allogeneic stem cell transplantation. TCRdb recomputed calls from the RT-PCR reads with MiXCR, one row per CDR3 protein. The sample yields about 110,000 distinct CDR3 sequences, around 38% seen once. Sequenced input: blood, either unsorted or a sorted T cell fraction (not recorded which). These receptors were obtained from a human donor who was either an allogeneic HSCT recipient or a stem cell or donor lymphocyte infusion donor (not recorded which). It is not recorded whose cells these are; they may come from a transplant donor.

This chain connects TRBV20-1 to TRBJ2-7; either TRBD1 or TRBD2 may supply D (7 bases each). The V end was cut by 0 bases, the J end by 2 bases, with 14 bases between. The germline gives CDR1 DFQATT, CDR2 SNEGSKA (reference sequence). The CDR3 is 15 residues long. The CDR3: CSARDQGGRPYEQYF. As DNA, the CDR3 is TGCAGTGCTAGAGACCAGGGGGGGAGGCCCTACGAGCAGTACTTC.

Here the CDR3 reads CASSLALREGPYNEQFF. The CDR3 DNA sequence: TGTGCCAGCAGCTTGGCCTTGCGGGAGGGGCCCTACAATGAGCAGTTCTTC. The rearrangement links TRBV5-6 to TRBJ2-1; 9 positions agree with TRBD2. Germline CDR1 SGHDT, CDR2 YYEEEE. Germline trimming cut 0 bases from V and 2 bases from J; bases unmatched to any gene: 6. CDR3 length: 17 residues. Together with reference TRBV5-6 and TRBJ2-1, the CDR3 gives the full variable domain: DAGVTQSPTHLIKTRGQQVTLRCSPKSGHDTVSWYQQALGQGPQFIFQYYEEEERQRGNFPDRFSGHQFPNYSSELNVNALLLGDSALYLCASSLALREGPYNEQFFGPGTRLTVL.

This clonotype appeared many times. This CDR3 is CASTRTETNYGYTF. CDR3 coding DNA: TGTGCCAGCACCCGGACGGAGACTAACTATGGCTACACCTTC. The chain links TRBV5-6 to TRBJ1-2, with D unclear. Germline lookup yields CDR1 SGHDT and CDR2 YYEEEE. Trimming took off 6 bases at V and 0 bases at J, with 12 bases between the two ends. This CDR3 contains 14 residues.

J is TRBJ1-6 and V is TRBV12-3 or TRBV12-4, with TRBD1 as a possible D gene (5 bases). Deletions cut 10 bases from V and 13 bases from J, with 17 bases between. The CDR3 runs to 12 residues. The CDR3 region is CATRQSDSPLHF. In nucleotides, the CDR3 is TGTGCCACCAGACAGTCTGACTCGCCCCTCCACTTT.

The gene calls are TRBV12-5 and TRBJ2-7, with D possibly called TRBD1 or TRBD2 (5 bases each). Trimming shortened V by 5 bases and J by 3 bases, and 17 bases separated the two germline ends. This CDR3 comprises 15 residues. CDR1 and CDR2 (germline): LGHNT, FRNRAP. The CDR3 bases are TGTGCTAGTGGTCCCTACTCGGGACCAAACTACGAGCAGTACTTC. It encodes CASGPYSGPNYEQYF.

J is TRBJ2-5 and V is TRBV3-1, with TRBD1 as a possible D gene (6 bases). Germline V CDR1 and CDR2: LGHDT, YNNKEL (reference sequence). V was pared by 5 bases and J by 5 bases, with 21 bases between. The CDR3 loop spans 16 amino acids. CDR3 in amino acids: CASSSWTDPKAETQYF. The CDR3 DNA is TGTGCCAGCAGCTCCTGGACAGACCCGAAGGCGGAGACCCAGTACTTC.

This rearrangement joins TRBV5-1 to TRBJ2-5, with 9 bases matching TRBD2. V was clipped by 6 bases and J by 4 bases; unmatched bases: 10. The germline V gene encodes CDR1 SGHRS and CDR2 YFSETQ. The CDR3 has 15 residues. Here the CDR3 DNA reads TGCGCCAGCACACATCGAGAGACTAGCGGAGAGACCCAGTACTTC. Translating it yields CASTHRETSGETQYF.

The chain combines TRBV28 with TRBJ2-1; 7 nucleotides agree with TRBD1. The V gene's germline CDR1 is MDHEN and CDR2 SYDVKM. V shed 1 base and J 6 bases; nucleotides not matched to a gene: 0. The CDR3 length is 13 residues. The CDR3 region has the DNA TGTGCCAGCAGTTTATCAGGGGGCAATGAGCAGTTCTTC. This sequence encodes CASSLSGGNEQFF.

The chain employs TRBV10-3 and TRBJ1-3, with D perhaps matching TRBD1 (6 bases). The V gene's germline CDR1 is ENHRY and CDR2 SYGVKD. This CDR3 comprises 15 residues. The V gene lost 2 bases and the J gene lost 2 bases, with 10 bases spanning the gap. CDR3 loop: CAISETHRAGNTIYF. The CDR3 bases are TGTGCCATCAGTGAGACCCACAGGGCTGGAAACACCATATATTTT.

The J gene is TRBJ2-7, the V gene TRBV11-2, with 7 bases fitting TRBD2. The CDR3 length is 13 residues. Trimming removed 5 bases from V and 13 bases from J; junction bases left unmatched: 14. From germline, CDR1 is SGHAT and CDR2 FQNNGV. The CDR3, as DNA: TGTGCCAGCAGCATCCAACTTGGGGGGGGAAATTACTTC. This codes for CASSIQLGGGNYF. Full variable domain (outside the CDR3, taken from reference TRBV11-2 and TRBJ2-7): EAGVAQSPRYKIIEKRQSVAFWCNPISGHATLYWYQQILGQGPKLLIQFQNNGVVDDSQLPKDRFSAERLKGVDSTLKIQPAKLEDSAVYLCASSIQLGGGNYFGPGTRLTVT.

The chain joins TRBV12-3 or TRBV12-4 to TRBJ2-3, with 8 bases that match TRBD2. The CDR3 contains 15 residues. V shed 7 bases and J 2 bases; nucleotides not matched to a gene: 8. The CDR3 nucleotides read TGTGCCAGCACTTCGGGAGGGCCCTTCACAGATACGCAGTATTTT. The encoded protein is CASTSGGPFTDTQYF.

This clonotype was observed a handful of times. The rearrangement joins TRBV7-8 to TRBJ2-3; D is possibly TRBD2 (5 bases). Germline V lookup: CDR1 SGHVS, CDR2 FQNEAQ. The ends were cut back, 6 bases at V and 5 bases at J, with 12 bases in the middle. The CDR3 is 13 residues long. The CDR3 loop reads CASRSLAGDTQYF. The CDR3 DNA reads as TGTGCCAGCAGGTCCTTGGCGGGAGATACGCAGTATTTT.

This clonotype was seen more than once but under ten times. This rearrangement joins TRBV6-5 to TRBJ1-2; D gene ambiguous. V was trimmed by 2 bases and J by 1 base, leaving 8 bases between them. Germline V gene data show CDR1 as MNHEY and CDR2 as SVGAGI. The CDR3 is 14 residues long. The CDR3 loop reads CASSYKGSNYGYTF. The CDR3 DNA is TGTGCCAGCAGTTACAAGGGCAGTAACTATGGCTACACCTTC.

A few counts support this clonotype. The J gene is TRBJ2-1, the V gene TRBV5-6; TRBD1 matches 9 bases. The germline V gene encodes CDR1 SGHDT and CDR2 YYEEEE. V was clipped by 0 bases and J by 14 bases; unmatched bases: 3. The CDR3 contains 12 residues. The CDR3 bases are TGTGCCAGCAGCTTGGCTTGGACAGGGGAGTTCTTC. This translates into CASSLAWTGEFF.

Only a few counts were recorded for this clonotype. The chain's CDR3 is CATSRDKGSGNTIYF. The CDR3 DNA is TGTGCCACCAGCAGAGATAAAGGCTCTGGAAACACCATATATTTT. The chain uses TRBV15 and TRBJ1-3, with D uncertain. The CDR3 is 15 amino acids. The germline gives CDR1 LNHNV, CDR2 YYDKDF (reference sequence). V lost 0 bases to trimming and J lost 0 bases, with 6 bases between them.

This chain connects TRBV4-2 to TRBJ2-7; D may be TRBD2 (6 bases). Trimming took 5 bases from V and 2 from J, leaving 10 bases between them. Per germline, CDR1 LGHNA and CDR2 YNFKEQ. The CDR3 extends over 13 amino acids. The CDR3 spells CASSWLATYEQYF. The DNA of the CDR3 is TGTGCCAGCAGCTGGCTAGCGACCTACGAGCAGTACTTC.

V usage is TRBV20-1 and J usage is TRBJ2-2; D gene unclear. Trimming shortened V by 0 bases and J by 7 bases, and 6 bases separated the two germline ends. The CDR3 is made up of 12 amino acids. Germline-derived CDR1 and CDR2 are DFQATT and SNEGSKA (reference sequence). This CDR3 is CSARENRGELFF. The CDR3 DNA reads TGCAGTGCTAGAGAAAATCGCGGGGAGCTGTTTTTT.

V is TRBV2 and J is TRBJ2-1, with D perhaps TRBD1 (6 bases). The CDR3 is 16 residues long. Per the germline V gene, CDR1 is SNHLY and CDR2 is FYNNEI. Trimming took 6 bases from V and 4 from J, leaving 19 bases between them. CDR3 coding DNA: TGTGCCAGCAGGAGCGCAGCCCAAGGGGGTTACAATGAGCAGTTCTTC. Its translation: CASRSAAQGGYNEQFF.